This T cell receptor (beta chain) was recorded in a study of regulatory T cells in long-lasting Graves disease. Arm-PCR of CDR3 regions and iRepertoire HTBI primers were the basis on which TCR beta libraries were built. TCRdb re-derived calls from the multiplex PCR reads in MiXCR, one entry per CDR3 protein. This sample has approximately 440,000 distinct CDR3 sequences, with about 20% found just once. Sample time point: persistent/refractory GD, antithyroid drugs over 5 years with positive TRAb. PBMCs were the source of the RNA used for TCR sequencing. American Thyroid Association guidelines were used to diagnose Graves' disease. This receptor was identified in a female donor with Graves disease. Sequencing used peripheral blood mononuclear cells (PBMCs), obtained when the disease was refractory, from a patient treated with antithyroid drugs.

Here the CDR3 DNA reads TGCGCCAGCAGCGCGGGACAGGGAGCAGATACGCAGTATTTT. Residues: CASSAGQGADTQYF. This chain joins TRBV5-1 and TRBJ2-3, with 9 bases lining up with TRBD1. CDR3 length: 14 amino acids. V shed 4 bases and J 4 bases; nucleotides not matched to a gene: 4. Germline CDR1 reads SGHRS; CDR2 reads YFSETQ.